A single TCR beta chain is shown here with its context. These data are taken from a study of shared clonotypes between healthy human individuals. Generated by immunoSEQ multiplex PCR, the TCRdb table keeps only in-frame clones and is missing some. The data contain approximately 1.4 million clones, 98% of them seen just once; the ten biggest clones take up 0.4% to 0.55%. V lost 4 bases, J lost 5 bases, and 11 bases lay in between. The CDR3 contains 13 residues. Germline CDR1 SNHLY, CDR2 FYNNEI. Input material: naive CD4+ T cells sorted from blood. The subset denotes: CD45RA+ positively selected. This TCR was recovered from a man aged 30-40 years in good health. V usage is TRBV2 and J usage is TRBJ2-5; D is possibly TRBD1 (5 bases). The CDR3 here is CASSGAGWETQYF. CDR3 coding DNA: TGTGCCAGCAGTGGGGCAGGGTGGGAGACCCAGTACTTC.